The sequence of this T cell receptor (beta chain) was determined in a study of CD8+ T cells in alopecia areata. At the level of the study: Patients in the study were on tofacitinib for 6 to 18 months, then off it for 6 months. Overall study findings and caveats: A large proportion of expanded lesional clones were detected persisting in scalp and blood during tofacitinib. The study also sequences resident alphabeta T cells of normal skin in scalp samples.

Regarding treatment: oral pan-JAK inhibitor, 5-10 mg twice daily. In alopecia areata patients, both lesional scalp punch biopsies and peripheral blood were collected. Sequencing templates came from extracted RNA that was reverse transcribed into cDNA. Repertoires were generated with immunoSEQ multiplex PCR, while TCRdb's copy carries only in-frame clones and drops some. The data hold about 140,000 clones, with about 88% observed a single time. V shed 4 bases and J shed 3 bases, with 15 bases lying between them. In germline, CDR1 is MRHNA, CDR2 SNTAGT. CDR3 length: 15 residues. For this clone: Its antigen is not identified.

The V and J genes are TRBV6-4 and TRBJ1-2, with D possibly being TRBD1 (5 bases). The clonotype was recovered from a human donor with alopecia areata. The material was CD8+ T cells sorted from blood, obtained at week 4, from a patient treated with tofacitinib. CDR3 DNA: TGTGCCAGCAGTGCGTCGGGGCTGGGGGACTATGGCTACACCTTC. Amino acids: CASSASGLGDYGYTF.